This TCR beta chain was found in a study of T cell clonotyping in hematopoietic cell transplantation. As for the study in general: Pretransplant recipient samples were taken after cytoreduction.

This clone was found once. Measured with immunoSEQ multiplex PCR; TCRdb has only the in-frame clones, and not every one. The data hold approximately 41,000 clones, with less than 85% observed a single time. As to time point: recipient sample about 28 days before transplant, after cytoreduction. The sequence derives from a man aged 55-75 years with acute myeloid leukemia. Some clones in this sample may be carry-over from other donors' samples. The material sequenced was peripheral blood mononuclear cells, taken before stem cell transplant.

The CDR3 spells CASSQDSGIDYGYTF. The CDR3 DNA reads as TGTGCCAGCAGCCAAGATTCGGGGATTGACTATGGCTACACCTTC. The genes are TRBV4-2 and TRBJ1-2, with D uncertain. The V end was cut by 0 bases, the J end by 3 bases, with 11 bases between. The CDR3 extends over 15 amino acids. Per the germline V gene, CDR1 is LGHNA and CDR2 is YNFKEQ.